What follows are 7 T cell receptor beta chains derived from one specimen sequenced in a study of identical twins. Each CDR3 protein gets one entry after TCRdb re-called the 5' RACE reads with MiXCR. The data contain about 890,000 distinct CDR3 sequences, approximately 13% of them singletons. The sample was also reused in another study, on yellow fever vaccine responses in identical twins.

The sample comprised PBMCs. These receptors were taken from a woman under 30 in good health.

V is TRBV6-6 and J is TRBJ2-7, with no clear D. Looked up from germline, CDR1 is MNHNY and CDR2 is SVGAGI (reference sequence). With 6 bases removed from V and 5 bases from J, the gap between germline ends came to 14 bases. CDR3 length: 13 residues. The CDR3 nucleotides read TGTGCCAGCAGCAGGTTGTTCAGCGACGAGCAGTACTTC. Protein: CASSRLFSDEQYF.

In this sample, this clonotype turned up a few times. The rearrangement links TRBV28 to TRBJ1-6; 9 nucleotides agree with TRBD1. Trimming removed 6 bases from V and 7 bases from J; junction bases left unmatched: 10. CDR1 and CDR2 (germline): MDHEN, SYDVKM. The CDR3 spans 16 residues. The CDR3 loop is CASRQGQGNHNSPLHF. The CDR3 nucleotides are TGTGCCAGCAGACAGGGACAGGGTAATCACAATTCACCCCTCCACTTT.

The chain combines TRBV28 with TRBJ2-7; TRBD2 is a possible D gene (6 bases). The V gene lost 4 bases and the J gene lost 8 bases, with 24 bases spanning the gap. This CDR3 has 16 amino acids. The V gene's germline CDR1 is MDHEN and CDR2 SYDVKM. The CDR3 DNA sequence: TGTGCCAGCAGTTCCGGAGGGCCACCTGGAGTCGACAAGCAGTACTTC. Protein sequence: CASSSGGPPGVDKQYF.

A few counts support this clonotype. One end of the junction is discordant with germline, which a read error may explain. The rearrangement links TRBV11-2 to TRBJ2-1; perhaps TRBD2 as D (6 bases). The length of the CDR3 is 12 residues. Germline V gives CDR1 SGHAT, CDR2 FQNNGV. Here the CDR3 DNA reads TGTGCCAGCAGCTCCCTCGGGGGAGGAGTGCCCTTC. Translating it yields CASSSLGGGVPF.

The chain couples TRBV7-9 to TRBJ1-1; no firm D call. V was pared by 5 bases and J by 8 bases, with 12 bases between. CDR1 and CDR2 (germline): SEHNR, FQNEAQ (reference sequence). This CDR3 region has 12 residues. CDR3 sequence (DNA): TGTGCCAGCAGCACCCCCGGGCTAGAAGCTTTCTTT. Encoded protein: CASSTPGLEAFF.

This clonotype was detected only a few times. This chain uses TRBV15 with TRBJ2-5; no clear D. CDR1 LNHNV and CDR2 YYDKDF come from the germline V gene (reference sequence). Deletions cut 5 bases from V and 2 bases from J, with 12 bases between. The CDR3 consists of 14 residues. The CDR3, as DNA: TGTGCCACCAGCCTCTACGACAAGCAAGAGACCCAGTACTTC. Amino acid sequence: CATSLYDKQETQYF.

The chain links TRBV25-1 to TRBJ2-1; D is possibly TRBD2 (6 bases). The CDR3 spans 16 residues. V dropped 0 bases and J dropped 7 bases, with 16 bases sitting between them. Germline CDR1 is MGHDK and CDR2 is SYGVNS. This CDR3 is CASSEYRRGIENEQFF. The CDR3 DNA follows: TGTGCCAGCAGTGAATATCGACGGGGGATAGAAAATGAGCAGTTCTTC.